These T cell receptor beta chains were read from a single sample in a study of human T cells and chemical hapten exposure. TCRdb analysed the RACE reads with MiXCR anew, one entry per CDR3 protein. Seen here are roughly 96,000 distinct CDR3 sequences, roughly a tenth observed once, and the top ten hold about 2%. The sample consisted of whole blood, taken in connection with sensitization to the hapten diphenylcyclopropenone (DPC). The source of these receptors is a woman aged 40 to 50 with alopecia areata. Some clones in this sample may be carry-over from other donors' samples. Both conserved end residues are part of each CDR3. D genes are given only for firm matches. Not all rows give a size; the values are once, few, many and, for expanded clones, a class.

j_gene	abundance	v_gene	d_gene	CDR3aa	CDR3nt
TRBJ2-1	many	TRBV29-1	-	CSVPRPGGNEQFF	TGCAGCGTCCCCAGGCCAGGGGGGAATGAGCAGTTCTTC
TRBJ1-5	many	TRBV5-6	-	CASSFTTGYSNQPQHF	TGTGCCAGCAGCTTCACGACGGGTTATAGCAATCAGCCCCAGCATTTT
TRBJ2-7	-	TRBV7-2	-	CASSLLGQYEQYF	TGTGCCAGCAGCCTGCTCGGACAGTACGAGCAGTACTTC
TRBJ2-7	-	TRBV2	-	CASSERRLSSYEQYF	TGTGCCAGCAGTGAAAGACGGTTAAGCTCCTACGAGCAGTACTTC
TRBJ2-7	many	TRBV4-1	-	CASSQTELYEQYF	TGCGCCAGCAGCCAAACGGAACTCTACGAGCAGTACTTC
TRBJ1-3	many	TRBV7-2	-	CASSLAGHTIYF	TGTGCCAGCAGCTTAGCGGGGCACACCATATATTTT
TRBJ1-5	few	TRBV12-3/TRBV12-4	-	CASSLDPQPQHF	TGTGCCAGCAGTTTAGATCCTCAGCCCCAGCATTTT
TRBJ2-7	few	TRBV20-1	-	CSARVVPYEQYF	TGCAGTGCTAGAGTTGTCCCCTACGAGCAGTACTTC
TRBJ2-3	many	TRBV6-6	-	CASHEARTDTQYF	TGTGCCAGCCACGAAGCTCGCACAGATACGCAGTATTTT
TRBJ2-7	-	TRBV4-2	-	CASSSPLEQYF	TGTGCCAGCAGCAGCCCCCTCGAGCAGTACTTC
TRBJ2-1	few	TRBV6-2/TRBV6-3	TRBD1	CASSYRDRVRNEQFF	TGTGCCAGCAGTTACCGGGACAGGGTGAGGAATGAGCAGTTCTTC
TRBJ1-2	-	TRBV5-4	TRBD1	CASSPLDRAGGYTF	TGTGCCAGCAGCCCCCTAGACAGGGCAGGAGGCTACACCTTC
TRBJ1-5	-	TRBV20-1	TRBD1	CSARGTGNEPQHF	TGCAGTGCTAGAGGGACAGGGAATGAGCCCCAGCATTTT
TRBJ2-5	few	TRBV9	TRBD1	CASSVDGRGFEETQYF	TGTGCCAGCAGCGTAGACGGCAGGGGGTTTGAAGAGACCCAGTACTTC
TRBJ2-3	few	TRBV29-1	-	CSVGTDTQYF	TGCAGCGTGGGGACCGATACGCAGTATTTT
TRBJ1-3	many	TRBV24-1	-	CATSEPQGSVDSGNTIYF	TGTGCCACCAGTGAGCCACAGGGATCCGTCGACTCTGGAAACACCATATATTTT
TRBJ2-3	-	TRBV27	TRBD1	CASRRTGSTDTQYF	TGTGCCAGCAGAAGGACAGGGAGCACAGATACGCAGTATTTT
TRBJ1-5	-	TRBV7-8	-	CASSLGQGYDQPQHF	TGTGCCAGCAGCTTAGGGCAGGGGTACGATCAGCCCCAGCATTTT
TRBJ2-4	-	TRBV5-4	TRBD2	CASSFQGSGINIQYF	TGTGCCAGCAGCTTCCAGGGTAGCGGGATAAACATTCAGTACTTC
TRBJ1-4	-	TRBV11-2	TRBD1	CASSGTEFNEKLFF	TGTGCCAGCAGCGGGACAGAGTTTAATGAAAAACTGTTTTTT
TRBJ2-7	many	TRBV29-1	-	CSVALRTTNHEQYF	TGCAGCGTCGCTCTCAGGACGACAAACCACGAGCAGTACTTC
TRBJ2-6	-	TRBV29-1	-	CSGGQSAANVLTF	TGCAGCGGTGGCCAAAGCGCCGCCAACGTCCTGACTTTC
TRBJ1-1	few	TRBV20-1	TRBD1	CSARTGDATEAFF	TGCAGTGCTAGGACAGGGGATGCCACTGAAGCTTTCTTT
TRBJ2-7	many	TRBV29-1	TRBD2	CSAGGGVTSDYYEQYF	TGCAGCGCCGGAGGGGGGGTGACTAGCGACTACTACGAGCAGTACTTC
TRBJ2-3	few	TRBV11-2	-	CASSLNTQYF	TGTGCCAGCAGCTTAAATACGCAGTATTTT
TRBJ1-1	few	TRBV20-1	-	CSVAQGLGTEAFF	TGCAGTGTTGCACAGGGCTTAGGCACTGAAGCTTTCTTT
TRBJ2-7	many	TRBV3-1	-	CASSQDHIPREQYF	TGTGCCAGCAGCCAAGATCACATCCCTAGGGAGCAGTACTTC
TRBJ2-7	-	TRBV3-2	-	CASSQDLASGKWGEQYF	TGTGCCAGCAGCCAAGATCTTGCTAGCGGGAAATGGGGCGAGCAGTACTTC
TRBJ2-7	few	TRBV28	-	CASGAVSYEQYF	TGTGCCAGCGGTGCGGTCTCCTACGAGCAGTACTTC
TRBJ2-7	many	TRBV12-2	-	CASRLGAMGYEQYF	TGTGCAAGTCGCTTAGGAGCCATGGGGTACGAGCAGTACTTC
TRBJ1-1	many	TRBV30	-	CAWNNLPSNTEAFF	TGTGCCTGGAACAACCTGCCATCGAACACTGAAGCTTTCTTT
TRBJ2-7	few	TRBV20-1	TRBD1	CSAISPGQGSYEQYF	TGCAGTGCCATTTCCCCGGGACAGGGGTCCTACGAGCAGTACTTC
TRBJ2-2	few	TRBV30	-	CACWHTGELFF	TGTGCCTGCTGGCACACCGGGGAGCTGTTTTTT
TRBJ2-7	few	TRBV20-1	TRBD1	CSATRPTGVKGEQYF	TGCAGTGCCACCCGACCGACAGGGGTAAAGGGCGAGCAGTACTTC
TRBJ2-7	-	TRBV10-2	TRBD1	CASTYSGQSNHEQYF	TGCGCCAGCACCTACTCGGGACAGTCGAACCACGAGCAGTACTTC
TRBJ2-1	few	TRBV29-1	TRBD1	CSARRGTNEQFF	TGCAGCGCCCGCAGGGGGACCAATGAGCAGTTCTTC
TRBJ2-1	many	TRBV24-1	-	CATSDYNLYNEQFF	TGTGCCACCAGTGACTATAACTTGTACAATGAGCAGTTCTTC
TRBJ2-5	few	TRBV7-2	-	CASSPDSGGKTQYF	TGTGCCAGCAGCCCGGACTCCGGAGGGAAGACCCAGTACTTC
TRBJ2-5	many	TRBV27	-	CASSTDPHPVQTETQYF	TGTGCCAGCAGTACCGACCCCCACCCGGTCCAGACGGAGACCCAGTACTTC
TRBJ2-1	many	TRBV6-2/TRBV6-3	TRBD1	CASRIQTGTLPFF	TGTGCCAGCAGAATTCAGACAGGGACATTGCCGTTCTTC
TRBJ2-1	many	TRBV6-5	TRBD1	CASSFGTGGYNEQFF	TGTGCCAGCAGTTTCGGGACAGGGGGCTACAATGAGCAGTTCTTC
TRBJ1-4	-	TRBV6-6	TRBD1	CASGNQGAGEKLFF	TGTGCCAGCGGGAATCAGGGGGCTGGAGAAAAACTGTTTTTT
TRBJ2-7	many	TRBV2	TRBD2	CASGNPLAGGPQGQYF	TGTGCCAGCGGGAACCCCCTAGCGGGAGGCCCCCAGGGGCAGTACTTC
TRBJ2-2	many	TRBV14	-	CASSQGGRNTGELFF	TGTGCCAGCAGCCAAGGTGGTAGAAACACCGGGGAGCTGTTTTTT
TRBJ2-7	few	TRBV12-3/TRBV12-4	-	CASRQSGTPAYEQYF	TGTGCCAGCAGACAATCCGGGACACCCGCCTACGAGCAGTACTTC
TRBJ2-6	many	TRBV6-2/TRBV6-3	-	CASSQQNSGANVLTF	TGTGCCAGCAGCCAGCAGAACTCTGGGGCCAACGTCCTGACTTTC
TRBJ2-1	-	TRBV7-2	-	CASRLDRSSYNEQFF	TGTGCCAGCAGACTCGACAGGAGCTCCTACAATGAGCAGTTCTTC
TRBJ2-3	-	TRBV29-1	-	CSVDGGSTDTQYF	TGCAGCGTTGACGGCGGGAGCACAGATACGCAGTATTTT
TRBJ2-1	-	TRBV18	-	CASSPAGTYNEQFF	TGTGCCAGCTCACCAGCAGGAACCTACAATGAGCAGTTCTTC